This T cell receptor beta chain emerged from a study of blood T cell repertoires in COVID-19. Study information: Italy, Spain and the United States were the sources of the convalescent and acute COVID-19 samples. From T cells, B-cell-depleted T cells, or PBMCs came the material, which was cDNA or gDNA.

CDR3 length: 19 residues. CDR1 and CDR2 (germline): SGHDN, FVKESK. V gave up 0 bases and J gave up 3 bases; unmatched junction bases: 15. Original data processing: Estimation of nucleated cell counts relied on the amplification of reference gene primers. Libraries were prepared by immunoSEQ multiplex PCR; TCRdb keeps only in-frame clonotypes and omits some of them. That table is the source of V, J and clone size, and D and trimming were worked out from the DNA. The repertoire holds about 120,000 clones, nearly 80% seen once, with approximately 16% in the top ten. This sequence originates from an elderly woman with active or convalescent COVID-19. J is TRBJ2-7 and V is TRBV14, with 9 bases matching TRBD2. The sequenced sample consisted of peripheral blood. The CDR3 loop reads CASSQDATGRREGRYEQYF. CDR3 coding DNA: TGTGCCAGCAGCCAAGATGCAACGGGTCGGCGGGAGGGCCGCTACGAGCAGTACTTC.